This TCR beta chain was sequenced in a study of T cell responses to AZD1222 COVID-19 vaccine. Libraries were prepared by immunoSEQ multiplex PCR; TCRdb keeps only in-frame clonotypes and omits some of them. There are roughly 120,000 clones in the sample; around 85% occur only once, and 3.5% to 5% lies in the top ten. The CDR3 is 18 residues long. Germline values: CDR1 SGHTS, CDR2 YDEGEE. The ends lost 1 base at V and 2 bases at J; junction bases unmatched: 13. The TCR sequence derives from an adult who received the AZD1222 COVID-19 vaccine. The chain carries TRBV5-8 and TRBJ2-7; 9 bases agree with TRBD1. The starting material was peripheral blood, obtained 28 days after the second AZD1222 dose. This chain's CDR3 is CASSLSRGTGRSTYEQYF. The CDR3 DNA reads as TGTGCCAGCAGCTTGTCGAGGGGGACAGGGAGGTCGACCTACGAGCAGTACTTC.